The T cell receptor beta chain described here comes from a study of naive and memory T cell subsets. The CDR3 contains 15 residues. Looked up from germline, CDR1 is MNHEY and CDR2 is SVGEGT. Trimming cost V 10 bases and J 0 bases, with 16 bases left between them. The beta constant-region primer was an equimolar mix of two oligonucleotides covering TRBC1 and TRBC2. TCRdb re-analysed the UMI-ligation and nested PCR reads in MiXCR, keeping a single row per CDR3 protein. Of 130,000 to 150,000 distinct CDR3 sequences listed, more than 15% are singletons. Material for sequencing was naive CD4+ T cells from blood. The clonotype originates from a human donor in good health. The chain uses TRBV6-2 or TRBV6-3 and TRBJ2-1; no firm D call. The CDR3 here is CATKILEISYNEQFF. CDR3 sequence (DNA): TGTGCCACCAAAATTTTGGAAATCTCCTACAATGAGCAGTTCTTC.